This section outlines one T cell receptor beta chain sequence together with its context. This record comes from a study of T cell changes during pregnancy in multiple sclerosis. Here immunoSEQ multiplex PCR was the method, and the copy in TCRdb shows in-frame clones only, minus some. Of more than 85,000 clones listed, roughly nine tenths are singletons. In germline, CDR1 is SGHRS, CDR2 YFSETQ. The CDR3 spans 15 residues. Trimming took off 2 bases at V and 5 bases at J, with 16 bases between the two ends. The chain carries TRBV5-1 and TRBJ1-1; weak D call: TRBD1 (5 bases). This TCR came from a female donor with multiple sclerosis, enrolled in a pregnancy study. The sequenced sample was peripheral blood, obtained in the second trimester of pregnancy. The CDR3 protein is CASSFDGHMRTEAFF. In DNA form, the CDR3 reads TGCGCCAGCAGCTTCGACGGACACATGAGGACTGAAGCTTTCTTT.